Listed below are T cell receptor beta chains from one sample, sequenced in a study of blood T cells in healthy people across ages. One entry per CDR3 protein, called by TCRdb with MiXCR from the 5' RACE reads. The data hold 1.5 million to 1.9 million distinct CDR3 sequences, with 35% to 45% observed a single time. Material for sequencing was blood. These receptor sequences come from a woman younger than 30 in good health. Both conserved end residues are part of each CDR3. Fields, in order: V gene, J gene, CDR3 protein.

TRBV27	TRBJ1-4	CASSPGWKLFF
TRBV20-1	TRBJ2-7	CSARTSAHEQYF
TRBV4-3	TRBJ2-3	CASSHLRGGTDTQYF
TRBV10-2	TRBJ2-7	CASSEVIYEQYF
TRBV20-1	TRBJ2-1	CSARVPWDDEQFF
TRBV6-2/TRBV6-3	TRBJ2-1	CASSPQRGRGYNEQFF
TRBV12-3/TRBV12-4	TRBJ2-5	CATTDAQIAGAGEQYF
TRBV27	TRBJ1-2	CASRTGLTYGYTF
TRBV4-2	TRBJ2-4	CASSQDGLRGEQYF
TRBV7-3	TRBJ2-3	CASSLAGPSKDTQYF
TRBV20-1	TRBJ2-1	CSARAGGPYNEQFF
TRBV14	TRBJ1-1	CASSGSGPSTEAFF
TRBV9	TRBJ1-2	CASSVGQGISGYTF
TRBV6-2/TRBV6-3	TRBJ2-1	CASSYGKSSYNEQFF
TRBV20-1	TRBJ2-3	CSAPIGRGASTDTQYF
TRBV7-2	TRBJ2-7	CASSLAARSSYEQYF
TRBV4-1	TRBJ2-7	CASSQENILGTGEGEQYF
TRBV6-6	TRBJ2-3	CASSWGPSDTQYF
TRBV25-1	TRBJ1-1	CASSEYEDTEAFF
TRBV15	TRBJ1-6	CATSRGRDRDSPLHF
TRBV29-1	TRBJ1-1	CSVGGGQGRTEAFF
TRBV9	TRBJ2-1	CASSVGHSVNEQFF
TRBV11-2	TRBJ1-2	CASSVRLYGYTF
TRBV5-1	TRBJ1-3	CASSSEGTGNTIYF
TRBV20-1	TRBJ2-5	CSASTSAKETQYF
TRBV20-1	TRBJ2-7	CSADGTGSYEQYF
TRBV2	.	CASSRGASKETQYF
TRBV5-1	TRBJ2-1	CASSLAVRGSYNEQFF
TRBV6-5	TRBJ1-1	CASSYAQGPYNTEAFF
TRBV11-3	TRBJ2-1	CASSLSQGYEQFF
TRBV4-1	TRBJ1-1	CASSQVRGRTEAFF
TRBV12-3/TRBV12-4	.	CASGDFNGDEQYF
TRBV6-4	TRBJ2-1	CASSRTSGTGVYNEQFF
TRBV3-1	TRBJ1-2	CAGSPRQVGGYTF
TRBV6-5	TRBJ1-5	CASSVTGDHFKPQHF
TRBV6-6	TRBJ2-7	CASSDARGSYEQYF
TRBV10-3	TRBJ2-3	CAISERTDLDTQYF
TRBV15	TRBJ2-3	CATSSSPDLGDTQYF